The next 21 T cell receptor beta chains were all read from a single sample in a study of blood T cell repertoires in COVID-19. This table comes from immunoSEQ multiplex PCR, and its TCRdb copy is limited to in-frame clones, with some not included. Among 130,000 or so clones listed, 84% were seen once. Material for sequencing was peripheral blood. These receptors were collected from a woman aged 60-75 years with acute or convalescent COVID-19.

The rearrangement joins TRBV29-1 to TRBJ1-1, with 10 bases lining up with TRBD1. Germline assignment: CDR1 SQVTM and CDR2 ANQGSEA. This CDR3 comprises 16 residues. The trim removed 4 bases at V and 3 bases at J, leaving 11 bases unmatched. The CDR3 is CSVAPSGGTGDTEAFF. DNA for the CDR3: TGCAGCGTTGCCCCATCGGGGGGGACAGGGGACACTGAAGCTTTCTTT.

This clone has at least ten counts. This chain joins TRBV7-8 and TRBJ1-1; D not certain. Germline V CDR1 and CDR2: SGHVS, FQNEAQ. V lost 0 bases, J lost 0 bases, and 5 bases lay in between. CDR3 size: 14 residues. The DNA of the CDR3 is TGTGCCAGCAGCTTAGCGGGAGTGAACACTGAAGCTTTCTTT. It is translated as CASSLAGVNTEAFF.

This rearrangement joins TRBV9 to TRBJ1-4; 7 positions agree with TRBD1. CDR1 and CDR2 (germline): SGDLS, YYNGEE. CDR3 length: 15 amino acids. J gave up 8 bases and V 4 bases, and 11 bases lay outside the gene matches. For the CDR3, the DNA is TGTGCCAGCAGCAGTACAGGGGCACAAGGGGAAAAACTGTTTTTT. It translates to CASSSTGAQGEKLFF.

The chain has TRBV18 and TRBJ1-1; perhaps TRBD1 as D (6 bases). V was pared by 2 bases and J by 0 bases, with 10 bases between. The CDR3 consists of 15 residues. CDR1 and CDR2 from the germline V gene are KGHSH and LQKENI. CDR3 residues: CASSPNAGVNTEAFF. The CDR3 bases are TGTGCCAGCTCACCAAACGCAGGGGTGAACACTGAAGCTTTCTTT.

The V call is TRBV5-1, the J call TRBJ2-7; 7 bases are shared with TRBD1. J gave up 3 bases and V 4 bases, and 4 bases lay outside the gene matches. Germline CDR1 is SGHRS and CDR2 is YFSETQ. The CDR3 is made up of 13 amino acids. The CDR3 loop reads CASSLTGNYEQYV. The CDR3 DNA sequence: TGCGCCAGCAGCCTGACAGGGAACTACGAGCAGTACGTC.

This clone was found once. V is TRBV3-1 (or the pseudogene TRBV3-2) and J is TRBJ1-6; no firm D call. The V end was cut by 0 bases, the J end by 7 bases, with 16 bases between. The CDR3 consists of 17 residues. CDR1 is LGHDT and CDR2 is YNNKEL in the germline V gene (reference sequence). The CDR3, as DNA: TGTGCCAGCAGCCAAGAAATCCTCGGCCCACTAAATTCACCCCTCCACTTT. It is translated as CASSQEILGPLNSPLHF.

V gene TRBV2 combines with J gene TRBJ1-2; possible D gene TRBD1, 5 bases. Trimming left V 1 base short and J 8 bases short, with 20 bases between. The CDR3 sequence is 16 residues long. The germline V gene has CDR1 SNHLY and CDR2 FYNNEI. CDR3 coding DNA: TGTGCCAGCAGTGAAGGGGCCAGGAGGGGCACTTGGGGCTACACCTTC. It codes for CASSEGARRGTWGYTF.

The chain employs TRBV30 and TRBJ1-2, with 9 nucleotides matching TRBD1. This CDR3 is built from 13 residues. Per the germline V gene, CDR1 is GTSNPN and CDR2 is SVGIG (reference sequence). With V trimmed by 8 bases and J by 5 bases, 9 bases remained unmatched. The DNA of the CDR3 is TGTGCCGGCCGGGACAGGGAAACGTATGGCTACACCTTC. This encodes CAGRDRETYGYTF. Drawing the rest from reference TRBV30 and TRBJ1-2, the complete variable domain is SQTIHQWPATLVQPVGSPLSLECTVEGTSNPNLYWYRQAAGRGLQLLFYSVGIGQISSEVPQNLSASRPQDRQFILSSKKLLLSDSGFYLCAGRDRETYGYTFGSGTRLTVV.

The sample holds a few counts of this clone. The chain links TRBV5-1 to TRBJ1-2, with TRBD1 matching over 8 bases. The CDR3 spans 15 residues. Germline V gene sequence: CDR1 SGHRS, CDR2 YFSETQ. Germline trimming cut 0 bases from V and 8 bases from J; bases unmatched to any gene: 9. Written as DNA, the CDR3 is TGCGCCAGCAGCTTGGGGAGGACAGGGTCGTACGGCTACACCTTC. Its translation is CASSLGRTGSYGYTF. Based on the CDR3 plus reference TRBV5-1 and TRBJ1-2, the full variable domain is KAGVTQTPRYLIKTRGQQVTLSCSPISGHRSVSWYQQTPGQGLQFLFEYFSETQRNKGNFPGRFSGRQFSNSRSEMNVSTLELGDSALYLCASSLGRTGSYGYTFGSGTRLTVV.

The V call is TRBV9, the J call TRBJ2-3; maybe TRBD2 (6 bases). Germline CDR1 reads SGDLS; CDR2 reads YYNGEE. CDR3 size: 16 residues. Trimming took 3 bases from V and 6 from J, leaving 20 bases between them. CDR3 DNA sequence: TGTGCCAGCAGCGCCCGTGGAGGGGATGTTCTGGATACGCAGTATTTT. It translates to CASSARGGDVLDTQYF.

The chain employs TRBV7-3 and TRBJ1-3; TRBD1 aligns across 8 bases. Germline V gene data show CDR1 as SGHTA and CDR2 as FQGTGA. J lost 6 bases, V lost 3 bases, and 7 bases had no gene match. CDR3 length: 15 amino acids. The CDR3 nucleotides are TGTGCCAGCAGCTTCGGACAGGGTGGCGCAAACACCATATATTTT. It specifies CASSFGQGGANTIYF. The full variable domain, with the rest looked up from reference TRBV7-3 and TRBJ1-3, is GAGVSQTPSNKVTEKGKYVELRCDPISGHTALYWYRQSLGQGPEFLIYFQGTGAADDSGLPNDRFFAVRPEGSVSTLKIQRTERGDSAVYLCASSFGQGGANTIYFGEGSWLTVV.

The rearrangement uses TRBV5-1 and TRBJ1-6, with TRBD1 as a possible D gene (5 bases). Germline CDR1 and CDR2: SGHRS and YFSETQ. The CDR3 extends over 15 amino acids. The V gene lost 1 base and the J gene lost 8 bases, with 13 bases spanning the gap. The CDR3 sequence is CASSLQGGSYSPLHF. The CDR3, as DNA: TGCGCCAGCAGCTTGCAGGGAGGGAGTTATTCACCCCTCCACTTT.

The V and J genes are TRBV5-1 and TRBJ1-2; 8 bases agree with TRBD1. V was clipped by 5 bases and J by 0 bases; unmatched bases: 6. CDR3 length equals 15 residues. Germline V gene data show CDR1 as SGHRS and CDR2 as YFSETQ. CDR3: CASRTGVGANYGYTF. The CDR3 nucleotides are TGCGCCAGCAGGACAGGGGTTGGGGCTAACTATGGCTACACCTTC.

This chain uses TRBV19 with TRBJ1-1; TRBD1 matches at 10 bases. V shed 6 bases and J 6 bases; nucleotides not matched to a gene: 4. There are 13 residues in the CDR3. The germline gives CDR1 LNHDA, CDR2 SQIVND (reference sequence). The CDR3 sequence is CASRGQGTAEAFF. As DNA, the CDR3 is TGTGCCAGTAGGGGACAGGGGACGGCTGAAGCTTTCTTT. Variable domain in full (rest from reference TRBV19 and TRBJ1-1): DGGITQSPKYLFRKEGQNVTLSCEQNLNHDAMYWYRQDPGQGLRLIYYSQIVNDFQKGDIAEGYSVSREKKESFPLTVTSAQKNPTAFYLCASRGQGTAEAFFGQGTRLTVV.

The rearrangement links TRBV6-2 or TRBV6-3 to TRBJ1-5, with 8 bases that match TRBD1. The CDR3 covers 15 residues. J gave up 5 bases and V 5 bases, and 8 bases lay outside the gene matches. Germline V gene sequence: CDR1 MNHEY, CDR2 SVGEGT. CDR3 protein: CASSRTGQGYQPQHF. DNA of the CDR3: TGTGCCAGCAGTAGAACCGGACAGGGATATCAGCCCCAGCATTTT.

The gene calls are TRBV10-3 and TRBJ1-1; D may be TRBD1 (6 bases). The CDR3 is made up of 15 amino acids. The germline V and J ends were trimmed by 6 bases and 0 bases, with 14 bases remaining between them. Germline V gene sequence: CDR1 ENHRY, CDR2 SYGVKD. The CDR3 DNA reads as TGTGCCATCAGATTGGGGCAGGGGATGAACACTGAAGCTTTCTTT. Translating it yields CAIRLGQGMNTEAFF.

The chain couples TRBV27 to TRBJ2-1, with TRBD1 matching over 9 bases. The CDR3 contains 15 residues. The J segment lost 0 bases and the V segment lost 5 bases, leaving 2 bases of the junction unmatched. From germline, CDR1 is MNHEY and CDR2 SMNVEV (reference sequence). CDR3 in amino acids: CASSLGQGSYNEQFF. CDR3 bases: TGTGCCAGCAGTCTGGGACAGGGCTCCTACAATGAGCAGTTCTTC.

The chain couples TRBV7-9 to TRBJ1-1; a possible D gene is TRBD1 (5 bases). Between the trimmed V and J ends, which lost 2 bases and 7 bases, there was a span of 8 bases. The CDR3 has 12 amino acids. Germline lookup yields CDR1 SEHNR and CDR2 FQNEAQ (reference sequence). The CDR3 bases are TGTGCCAGCAGCTTACGACAGTTTGAAGCTTTCTTT. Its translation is CASSLRQFEAFF.

The CDR3 nucleotides read TGCAGCGTCGCAGACTTGAGGGGGCAAGCTTTCTTT. The encoded protein is CSVADLRGQAFF. The rearrangement uses TRBV29-1 and TRBJ1-1, with 7 bases matching TRBD1. The CDR3 consists of 12 residues. V was pared by 6 bases and J by 9 bases, with 10 bases of the junction left unmatched. Germline V gene data show CDR1 as SQVTM and CDR2 as ANQGSEA.

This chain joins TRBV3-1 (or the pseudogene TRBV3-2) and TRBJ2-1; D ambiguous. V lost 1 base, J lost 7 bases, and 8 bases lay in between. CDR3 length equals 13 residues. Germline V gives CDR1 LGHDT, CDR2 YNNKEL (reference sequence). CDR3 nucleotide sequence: TGTGCCAGCAGCCAAGTTGGAGATAATGAGCAGTTCTTC. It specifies CASSQVGDNEQFF.

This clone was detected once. CDR3 sequence: CSAGQSGGYGYTF. The CDR3 DNA is TGCAGCGCCGGACAGTCGGGGGGCTATGGCTACACCTTC. The chain carries TRBV29-1 and TRBJ1-2, with D possibly TRBD1 on 6 matching bases. CDR3 length equals 13 residues. V dropped 7 bases and J dropped 4 bases, with 16 bases sitting between them. From germline, CDR1 is SQVTM and CDR2 ANQGSEA.